The 27 T cell receptor beta chains below were found in one sample sequenced in a study of blood T cell repertoires in COVID-19. Libraries were prepared by immunoSEQ multiplex PCR; TCRdb keeps only in-frame clonotypes and omits some of them. Of some 110,000 clones in the sample, around 83% were seen once. Sequencing was performed on peripheral blood. These receptor sequences come from a man between 40 and 49 years old with acute or convalescent COVID-19.

The chain couples TRBV11-2 to TRBJ2-2; the D gene is possibly TRBD1 (5 bases). Germline values: CDR1 SGHAT, CDR2 FQNNGV. With 6 bases removed from V and 4 bases from J, the gap between germline ends came to 15 bases. This CDR3 is 15 amino acids long. CDR3 bases: TGTGCCAGCAGGGGGCAGTCAACAAGCACCGGGGAGCTGTTTTTT. As protein: CASRGQSTSTGELFF.

The sample holds a few counts of this clone. V is TRBV6-5 and J is TRBJ1-2, with D unclear. The CDR3 totals 13 residues. Germline CDR1 and CDR2: MNHEY and SVGAGI. Deletions cut 5 bases from V and 3 bases from J, with 10 bases between. CDR3 residues: CASSSREDYGYTF. CDR3 DNA sequence: TGTGCCAGCAGTAGTAGGGAGGACTATGGCTACACCTTC.

The chain has TRBV18 and TRBJ2-1; D might be TRBD2 (6 bases). V was cut by 6 bases and J by 3 bases, with 9 bases left in between. The CDR3 sequence is 13 residues long. CDR1 and CDR2 from the germline V gene are KGHSH and LQKENI. This chain's CDR3 is CASSQTSYNEQFF. For the CDR3, the DNA is TGTGCCAGCTCCCAGACTAGCTACAATGAGCAGTTCTTC.

The rearrangement joins TRBV6-5 to TRBJ1-1; the match to TRBD1 covers 8 bases. This CDR3 is built from 16 residues. V was clipped by 1 base and J by 2 bases; unmatched bases: 6. Germline V CDR1 and CDR2: MNHEY, SVGAGI. The CDR3 DNA reads TGTGCCAGCAGTTACTTTCCGACAGGGGTAAACACTGAAGCTTTCTTT. Its protein is CASSYFPTGVNTEAFF.

V gene TRBV6-6 combines with J gene TRBJ1-1; 9 nucleotides agree with TRBD1. Trimming took 2 bases from V and 3 from J; bases not matched to a gene: 4. Germline lookup yields CDR1 MNHNY and CDR2 SVGAGI (reference sequence). The CDR3 extends over 15 amino acids. The CDR3 nucleotides are TGTGCCAGCAGTTACGGAGACAGGGGGGACACTGAAGCTTTCTTT. Translating it yields CASSYGDRGDTEAFF.

Concerning this clone: This clone may be a read error of a much larger clone one base away. The chain couples TRBV7-3 to TRBJ1-1, with 8 bases fitting TRBD1. The V and J ends lost 2 bases and 4 bases, in that order; junction bases with no gene match: 0. The germline V gene encodes CDR1 SGHTA and CDR2 FQGTGA. The CDR3 extends over 13 amino acids. This CDR3 is CASSLDRGTEAFF. The CDR3 nucleotides are TGTGCCAGCAGCTTAGACAGGGGCACTGAAGCTTTCTTT.

This rearrangement joins TRBV7-3 to TRBJ2-4; D is undetermined. Germline V lookup: CDR1 SGHTA, CDR2 FQGTGA. Trimming took 2 bases from V and 7 from J, leaving 6 bases between them. CDR3 size: 12 residues. The CDR3 sequence: CASSLLSNIQYF. Here the CDR3 DNA reads TGTGCCAGCAGCTTACTTTCGAACATTCAGTACTTC. The full variable domain, completed using reference TRBV7-3 and TRBJ2-4, is GAGVSQTPSNKVTEKGKYVELRCDPISGHTALYWYRQSLGQGPEFLIYFQGTGAADDSGLPNDRFFAVRPEGSVSTLKIQRTERGDSAVYLCASSLLSNIQYFGAGTRLSVL.

The CDR3 region has the DNA TGTGCCAGCAGCCCTGACAGGGGCGAGGGGACCATATATTTT. It is translated as CASSPDRGEGTIYF. The chain is built from TRBV5-4 and TRBJ1-3, with 8 nucleotides matching TRBD1. The CDR3 sequence is 14 residues long. Germline CDR1 and CDR2: SGHNT and YYREEE (reference sequence). V shed 4 bases and J 10 bases; nucleotides not matched to a gene: 10.

The V and J genes are TRBV7-8 and TRBJ2-7, with D unresolved. CDR3 size: 12 residues. V was shortened by 3 bases and J by 4 bases, with 7 bases between the two germline ends. Germline CDR1 and CDR2: SGHVS and FQNEAQ. The CDR3 region is CASSFVLYEQYF. The CDR3 nucleotides are TGTGCCAGCAGCTTTGTCTTGTACGAGCAGTACTTC.

In DNA form, the CDR3 reads TGTGCCAGCAGCCGACACACAGATACGCAGTATTTT. Its protein product is CASSRHTDTQYF. V gene TRBV7-8 combines with J gene TRBJ2-3; no definite D call. Trimming left V 5 bases short and J 2 bases short, with 5 bases between. CDR1 is SGHVS, CDR2 FQNEAQ, per germline. The CDR3 length is 12 residues.

The chain combines TRBV2 with TRBJ2-7, with 11 positions matching TRBD2. V lost 4 bases to trimming and J lost 5 bases; unmatched junction nucleotides: 13. This CDR3 spans 17 amino acids. The germline CDR1 and CDR2 sequences are SNHLY and FYNNEI. In nucleotides, the CDR3 is TGTGCCAGCAGTGGAAGGGCACTAGCGGGAGTAGGAAACGAGCAGTACTTC. Residues: CASSGRALAGVGNEQYF.

The rearrangement joins TRBV9 to TRBJ1-2; possible D gene TRBD1, 6 bases. Per the germline V gene, CDR1 is SGDLS and CDR2 is YYNGEE. V was pared by 1 base and J by 7 bases, with 11 bases between. The CDR3 spans 13 residues. CDR3 residues: CASSVNGGLGYTF. In DNA form, the CDR3 reads TGTGCCAGCAGCGTAAACGGGGGGCTTGGCTACACCTTC.

The rearrangement links TRBV28 to TRBJ2-3, with TRBD1 as a possible D gene (6 bases). Trimming stripped 1 base from V and 0 bases from J, with 14 bases between. There are 17 residues in the CDR3. CDR1 and CDR2 (germline): MDHEN, SYDVKM. CDR3 sequence reads: CASSLSGAGASTDTQYF. Here the CDR3 DNA reads TGTGCCAGCAGTTTATCAGGGGCCGGTGCTAGCACAGATACGCAGTATTTT.

The chain couples TRBV7-9 to TRBJ1-1; no definite D call. Germline V CDR1 and CDR2: SEHNR, FQNEAQ (reference sequence). The CDR3 is 14 amino acids. Trimming pared 7 bases from V and 1 base from J, leaving 13 bases between. The CDR3 DNA reads TGTGCCAGCATCCAGGTTGGAGGGAACACTGAAGCTTTCTTT. Its translation is CASIQVGGNTEAFF.

The chain carries TRBV4-3 and TRBJ1-1; 9 bases line up with TRBD1. CDR1 LGHNA and CDR2 YSLEER come from the germline V gene. The CDR3 is made up of 15 amino acids. The V gene end was trimmed by 4 bases and the J gene end by 10 bases; junction bases not matched to a gene: 13. The CDR3: CASSPLAGTGMPAFF. The CDR3 DNA reads TGCGCCAGCAGCCCATTGGCCGGGACAGGGATGCCAGCTTTCTTT.

The V and J genes are TRBV6-1 and TRBJ2-5; 7 bases fit TRBD1. Germline loops: CDR1 MNHNS, CDR2 SASEGT. V dropped 3 bases and J dropped 5; count of bases not matched to a gene: 12. The CDR3 covers 16 residues. This CDR3 is CASSDPQTGSGETQYF. CDR3 sequence (DNA): TGTGCCAGCAGTGATCCCCAGACAGGGTCGGGCGAGACCCAGTACTTC.

V gene TRBV23-1 combines with J gene TRBJ2-1, with 8 bases aligning to TRBD1. TRBV23-1 is an ORF for which the function is uncertain. This CDR3 has 15 residues. The ends lost 6 bases at V and 3 bases at J; junction bases unmatched: 7. The CDR3 DNA is TGCGCCAGCAGACCTCGACAGGGGAGCTACAATGAGCAGTTCTTC. Amino acid sequence: CASRPRQGSYNEQFF.

This clone was seen just once. The chain uses TRBV6-5 and TRBJ1-6; possible D gene TRBD1, 5 bases. V lost 2 bases and J 9 bases, leaving 14 bases between the germline ends. CDR1 is MNHEY and CDR2 is SVGAGI in the germline V gene. There are 15 residues in the CDR3. The CDR3 loop is CASSYGGAIGSPLHF. CDR3 DNA sequence: TGTGCCAGCAGTTACGGCGGGGCGATTGGTTCACCCCTCCACTTT.

The chain uses TRBV18 and TRBJ2-6; 7 nucleotides line up with TRBD1. The CDR3 has 17 amino acids. V shed 4 bases and J 0 bases; nucleotides not matched to a gene: 6. In germline, CDR1 is KGHSH, CDR2 LQKENI. The CDR3 here is CASSLWTGSSGANVLTF. Written as DNA, the CDR3 is TGTGCCAGCTCACTCTGGACAGGAAGCTCTGGGGCCAACGTCCTGACTTTC.

The rearrangement uses TRBV5-1 and TRBJ2-3; 12 nucleotides align to TRBD1. CDR3 size: 16 residues. From germline, CDR1 is SGHRS and CDR2 YFSETQ. V gave up 0 bases and J gave up 2 bases; unmatched junction bases: 1. CDR3: CASSLGDRGHTDTQYF. The CDR3, as DNA: TGCGCCAGCAGCTTGGGGGACAGGGGGCACACAGATACGCAGTATTTT.

The chain is built from TRBV6-5 and TRBJ2-3; 11 bases agree with TRBD1. This CDR3 spans 16 amino acids. The germline CDR1 and CDR2 sequences are MNHEY and SVGAGI. Trimming at V came to 0 bases and at J to 3 bases, leaving 2 bases not matched to a gene. CDR3 nucleotides: TGTGCCAGCAGTTACTCCGGGACAGGGGGGACAGATACGCAGTATTTT. Translation: CASSYSGTGGTDTQYF.

This rearrangement joins TRBV3-1 (or the pseudogene TRBV3-2) to TRBJ2-2; D gene unclear. The germline V and J ends were trimmed by 3 bases and 4 bases, with 9 bases remaining between them. This CDR3 has 14 amino acids. Per germline, CDR1 LGHDT and CDR2 YNNKEL (reference sequence). CDR3 coding DNA: TGTGCCAGCAGCCATGCAGGTTTCACCGGGGAGCTGTTTTTT. Amino acids: CASSHAGFTGELFF.

In this sample, this clone turned up a few times. CDR3 loop: CASSVGQGFAPLHF. The CDR3 DNA sequence: TGTGCCAGCAGCGTAGGGCAGGGGTTTGCACCCCTCCACTTT. This sequence joins TRBV9 and TRBJ1-6, with D tentatively TRBD1 (6 bases). Germline lookup yields CDR1 SGDLS and CDR2 YYNGEE. The V end was cut by 0 bases, the J end by 11 bases, with 12 bases between. This CDR3 region has 14 residues.

The chain has TRBV24-1 and TRBJ2-1, with 10 positions matching TRBD1. V lost 4 bases and J lost 5; bases outside the gene matches: 4. The CDR3 is 15 residues long. Per germline, CDR1 KGHDR and CDR2 SFDVKD. CDR3 loop: CATSETGTGDNEQFF. CDR3 nucleotide sequence: TGTGCCACCAGTGAAACCGGGACAGGGGACAATGAGCAGTTCTTC.

This clone came up once. The chain uses TRBV19 and TRBJ2-2; the match to TRBD1 covers 8 bases. With 5 bases clipped from V and 0 bases from J, the junction kept 11 bases outside the gene matches. CDR1 is LNHDA and CDR2 is SQIVND in the germline V gene (reference sequence). CDR3 size: 18 residues. CDR3 region: CASSPRTGKATNTGELFF. DNA of the CDR3: TGTGCCAGTAGTCCAAGGACAGGGAAGGCGACGAACACCGGGGAGCTGTTTTTT.

The chain has TRBV7-9 and TRBJ1-1; D ambiguous. The CDR3 extends over 14 amino acids. The V gene's germline CDR1 is SEHNR and CDR2 FQNEAQ (reference sequence). Trimming took off 5 bases at V and 0 bases at J, with 10 bases between the two ends. The CDR3 region has the DNA TGTGCCAGCAGCGCCGCGGGCGTGAACACTGAAGCTTTCTTT. Translated, it gives CASSAAGVNTEAFF. The whole variable domain, remainder taken from reference TRBV7-9 and TRBJ1-1, is DTGVSQNPRHKITKRGQNVTFRCDPISEHNRLYWYRQTLGQGPEFLTYFQNEAQLEKSRLLSDRFSAERPKGSFSTLEIQRTEQGDSAMYLCASSAAGVNTEAFFGQGTRLTVV.

The chain links TRBV19 to TRBJ2-1, with D possibly TRBD2 on 6 matching bases. Trimming pared 6 bases from V and 6 bases from J, leaving 9 bases between. Germline CDR1 reads LNHDA; CDR2 reads SQIVND (reference sequence). This CDR3 has 12 amino acids. In DNA, the CDR3 is TGTGCCAGTAGCCACGGGGGCAATGAGCAGTTCTTC. Its translation: CASSHGGNEQFF.